Following are 18 T cell receptor beta chains from one sample sequenced in a study of T cell changes during pregnancy in multiple sclerosis. The assay was immunoSEQ multiplex PCR, and TCRdb's table has in-frame clones only and misses some. The data show 45,000 or so clones, about 87% seen once. The starting material was peripheral blood, obtained in the first trimester of pregnancy. The receptor set was obtained from a female donor with multiple sclerosis, enrolled in a pregnancy study.

The chain links TRBV30 to TRBJ1-1; D unclear. There are 13 residues in the CDR3. The V end lost 7 bases, the J end lost 0 bases, and 12 bases lay between the germline ends. Germline-derived CDR1 and CDR2 are GTSNPN and SVGIG (reference sequence). This CDR3 reads CASHLPLNTEAFF. Written as DNA, the CDR3 is TGTGCCTCACACCTCCCTCTGAACACTGAAGCTTTCTTT.

The J gene is TRBJ1-2, the V gene TRBV4-1, with D perhaps matching TRBD1 (6 bases). The CDR3 is made up of 14 amino acids. CDR1 and CDR2 from the germline V gene are MGHRA and YSYEKL. Trimming took 5 bases from V and 4 from J, leaving 14 bases between them. The chain's CDR3 is CASSKGGGAYGYTF. CDR3 nucleotide sequence: TGCGCCAGCAGCAAGGGCGGGGGCGCCTATGGCTACACCTTC.

The chain is built from TRBV13 and TRBJ1-1, with D hard to call. Germline CDR1 is PRHDT and CDR2 is FYEKMQ (reference sequence). The CDR3 covers 14 residues. Trimming took off 1 base at V and 3 bases at J, with 9 bases between the two ends. The CDR3 coding sequence is TGTGCCAGCAGCTTAGCGTGGGAGGACACTGAAGCTTTCTTT. Protein product: CASSLAWEDTEAFF.

J is TRBJ2-3 and V is TRBV4-3, with D maybe TRBD1 (5 bases). The germline gives CDR1 LGHNA, CDR2 YSLEER. With 2 bases removed from V and 2 bases from J, the gap between germline ends came to 11 bases. The CDR3 runs to 15 residues. The CDR3 region has the DNA TGCGCCAGCAGCCAACTTACGGACAACACAGATACGCAGTATTTT. Its translation is CASSQLTDNTDTQYF.

V is TRBV7-9 and J is TRBJ1-1, with D possibly TRBD1 on 6 matching bases. The germline CDR1 and CDR2 sequences are SEHNR and FQNEAQ (reference sequence). This CDR3 contains 18 residues. V lost 0 bases and J lost 1, with 18 bases in between. CDR3 sequence reads: CASSLARGGYEPNTEAFF. DNA for the CDR3: TGTGCCAGCAGCTTAGCGAGGGGGGGATACGAACCGAACACTGAAGCTTTCTTT. The full variable domain, in which reference TRBV7-9 and TRBJ1-1 provide the parts outside the CDR3, is DTGVSQNPRHKITKRGQNVTFRCDPISEHNRLYWYRQTLGQGPEFLTYFQNEAQLEKSRLLSDRFSAERPKGSFSTLEIQRTEQGDSAMYLCASSLARGGYEPNTEAFFGQGTRLTVV.

The gene calls are TRBV7-3 and TRBJ1-2; 7 bases line up with TRBD1. Germline values: CDR1 SGHTA, CDR2 FQGTGA. The CDR3 has 18 residues. Germline trimming cut 2 bases from V and 8 bases from J; bases unmatched to any gene: 20. DNA of the CDR3: TGTGCCAGCAGCTTAGGGCCAATTGCTGACAGGGCGGTTGAGGGCTACACCTTC. Protein product: CASSLGPIADRAVEGYTF. The variable domain in full, with the rest retrieved from reference TRBV7-3 and TRBJ1-2, is GAGVSQTPSNKVTEKGKYVELRCDPISGHTALYWYRQSLGQGPEFLIYFQGTGAADDSGLPNDRFFAVRPEGSVSTLKIQRTERGDSAVYLCASSLGPIADRAVEGYTFGSGTRLTVV.

This clone has a handful of counts. J is TRBJ1-2 and V is TRBV4-1; tentative D call: TRBD1 (6 bases). The CDR3 consists of 14 residues. CDR1 and CDR2 from the germline V gene are MGHRA and YSYEKL. Trimming left V 4 bases short and J 8 bases short, with 17 bases between. The CDR3 region has the DNA TGCGCCAGCAGCCCCACAAGGGGGGGCAAAGGCTACACCTTC. Translated, it gives CASSPTRGGKGYTF.

The rearrangement links TRBV5-6 to TRBJ1-1, with D hard to call. CDR3 length equals 15 residues. CDR1 and CDR2 (germline): SGHDT, YYEEEE. Between the trimmed V and J ends, which lost 4 bases and 0 bases, there was a span of 13 bases. The CDR3 DNA follows: TGTGCCAGCAGCCGTGGTGGTCAGATGAACACTGAAGCTTTCTTT. Amino acids: CASSRGGQMNTEAFF.

The V and J genes are TRBV10-3 and TRBJ2-1; the match to TRBD1 covers 8 bases. V shed 2 bases and J 8 bases; nucleotides not matched to a gene: 8. Germline loops: CDR1 ENHRY, CDR2 SYGVKD. The CDR3 consists of 15 residues. The CDR3 sequence: CAISEPAGGKDEQFF. The DNA of the CDR3 is TGTGCCATCAGTGAGCCGGCAGGGGGCAAGGATGAGCAGTTCTTC.

V gene TRBV29-1 combines with J gene TRBJ1-1; weak D call: TRBD1 (5 bases). CDR1 is SQVTM, CDR2 ANQGSEA, per germline. V lost 5 bases and J lost 3, with 19 bases in between. This CDR3 contains 15 residues. The CDR3 DNA reads TGCAGCGTTCACCTGGCAGGGTTTTCGGACACTGAAGCTTTCTTT. Amino acids: CSVHLAGFSDTEAFF.

Note on this clone: One end of the junction does not line up with germline, which may come from a read error. The chain recombines TRBV27 with TRBJ2-5; 9 positions match TRBD1. CDR1 and CDR2 (germline): MNHEY, SMNVEV (reference sequence). The CDR3 covers 13 residues. The CDR3 DNA follows: TGTGCCAGCGCTACAGGGGGCCGAGAGGCCCAGTACTTC. As protein: CASATGGREAQYF.

The rearrangement uses TRBV10-3 and TRBJ1-5, with D possibly matching TRBD1 (6 bases). Germline V gives CDR1 ENHRY, CDR2 SYGVKD. V was pared by 8 bases and J by 0 bases, with 8 bases between. This CDR3 is built from 13 residues. CDR3 bases: TGTGCCATCGGGGGCCTTAGCAATCAGCCCCAGCATTTT. Its translation: CAIGGLSNQPQHF.

The chain recombines TRBV7-2 with TRBJ2-5, with D tentatively TRBD2 (7 bases). Trimming cost V 1 base and J 9 bases, with 12 bases left between them. The CDR3 runs 13 residues. CDR1 and CDR2 from the germline V gene are SGHTA and FQGNSA. The CDR3 region is CASSLEAGAAQYF. CDR3 nucleotides: TGTGCCAGCAGCTTAGAGGCGGGGGCGGCCCAGTACTTC.

In its sample, this clone was seen once. The chain couples TRBV30 to TRBJ2-7, with D perhaps TRBD2 (6 bases). The V end was cut by 4 bases, the J end by 4 bases, with 17 bases between. The CDR3 loop spans 14 amino acids. Germline CDR1 and CDR2: GTSNPN and SVGIG (reference sequence). This CDR3 is CAWTIGGAAYEQYF. As DNA, the CDR3 is TGTGCCTGGACAATCGGAGGGGCGGCATACGAGCAGTACTTC. The whole variable domain, remainder taken from reference TRBV30 and TRBJ2-7, is SQTIHQWPATLVQPVGSPLSLECTVEGTSNPNLYWYRQAAGRGLQLLFYSVGIGQISSEVPQNLSASRPQDRQFILSSKKLLLSDSGFYLCAWTIGGAAYEQYFGPGTRLTVT.

This chain links TRBV4-3 with TRBJ1-2; D is unresolved. Germline lookup yields CDR1 LGHNA and CDR2 YSLEER. The V end lost 0 bases, the J end lost 5 bases, and 13 bases lay between the germline ends. The CDR3 consists of 15 residues. CDR3 loop: CASSQDHGSRYGYTF. In nucleotides, the CDR3 is TGCGCCAGCAGCCAAGATCACGGTTCCCGGTATGGCTACACCTTC.

This chain connects TRBV7-2 to TRBJ1-2; D might be TRBD1 (6 bases). Germline values: CDR1 SGHTA, CDR2 FQGNSA. The CDR3 is made up of 14 amino acids. V lost 5 bases to trimming and J lost 5 bases, with 15 bases between them. The CDR3 region is CASSQTGYSYGYTF. The CDR3 DNA is TGTGCCAGCAGCCAAACAGGGTACTCTTATGGCTACACCTTC. Full variable domain (remainder filled in from reference TRBV7-2 and TRBJ1-2): GAGVSQSPSNKVTEKGKDVELRCDPISGHTALYWYRQSLGQGLEFLIYFQGNSAPDKSGLPSDRFSAERTGGSVSTLTIQRTQQEDSAVYLCASSQTGYSYGYTFGSGTRLTVV.

The chain combines TRBV9 with TRBJ1-1; tentative D call: TRBD1 (5 bases). V lost 3 bases and J 5 bases, leaving 17 bases between the germline ends. Germline CDR1 reads SGDLS; CDR2 reads YYNGEE. This CDR3 is 15 amino acids long. CDR3 sequence reads: CASSGGTDEPTEAFF. CDR3 coding DNA: TGTGCCAGCAGCGGGGGGACTGACGAACCTACTGAAGCTTTCTTT.

This rearrangement joins TRBV6-1 to TRBJ2-1, with TRBD2 matching 9 bases. Trimming cost V 3 bases and J 4 bases; bases outside gene matches: 4. CDR1 and CDR2 from the germline V gene are MNHNS and SASEGT. The CDR3 is 15 residues long. The CDR3 loop reads CASSESAGGYNEQFF. In DNA form, the CDR3 reads TGTGCCAGCAGTGAGTCTGCGGGGGGGTACAATGAGCAGTTCTTC.